The 3 T cell receptor beta chains in this list originate from one sample, sequenced in a study of cytomegalovirus exposure and HLA in healthy donors. The PCR ran on 60 Vbeta and 13 Jbeta primers. The protocol was immunoSEQ multiplex PCR, while the TCRdb copy is restricted to in-frame clones and leaves out a portion. This table holds 100,000 to 150,000 clones, 79% found once. Sequenced: PBMCs. These receptor sequences come from a man aged 18 to 30 in good health and CMV-seronegative.

The chain has TRBV10-3 and TRBJ1-2, with TRBD1 identical over 9 bases. Looked up from germline, CDR1 is ENHRY and CDR2 is SYGVKD. With 9 bases clipped from V and 7 bases from J, the junction kept 9 bases outside the gene matches. This CDR3 is built from 13 residues. The CDR3 reads CAIQQDRGSGYTF. CDR3 DNA: TGTGCCATACAGCAGGACAGGGGTTCTGGCTACACCTTC.

This clone was detected only a few times. The CDR3 is CASSLTGTGGYGYTF. CDR3 DNA sequence: TGCGCCAGCAGCCTCACGGGGACAGGGGGCTATGGCTACACCTTC. The V and J genes are TRBV5-1 and TRBJ1-2, with 11 bases identical to TRBD1. Unmatched junction bases numbered 6, after V lost 4 bases and J lost 4 bases. The CDR3 is 15 residues long. Germline V CDR1 and CDR2: SGHRS, YFSETQ.

This chain uses TRBV5-8 with TRBJ2-3, with 8 bases lining up with TRBD1. Looked up from germline, CDR1 is SGHTS and CDR2 is YDEGEE. Germline trimming cut 0 bases from V and 0 bases from J; bases unmatched to any gene: 6. The CDR3 length is 17 residues. This CDR3 is CASSLGDRGPSTDTQYF. The DNA of the CDR3 is TGTGCCAGCAGCTTGGGAGACAGGGGCCCCAGCACAGATACGCAGTATTTT.